This T cell receptor (beta chain) appears in the sequencing data of a study of cytomegalovirus exposure and HLA in healthy donors. Overall study: The approximately 100 million unique TCR beta sequences, from about 179 million T cells, were found by an earlier analysis.

Healthy donors of bone marrow made up the group. This CDR3 has 14 amino acids. Germline V gene sequence: CDR1 SEHNR, CDR2 FQNEAQ (reference sequence). The V end was cut by 1 base, the J end by 4 bases, with 10 bases between. 60 Vbeta and 13 Jbeta primers were used in PCR. Produced via immunoSEQ multiplex PCR; TCRdb's table is partial and in-frame only. This sample yields over 90,000 clones, of which 50% to 80% are seen a single time; about 3.5% belongs to the top ten. V usage is TRBV7-9 and J usage is TRBJ1-1; possibly TRBD1 for D (6 bases). Input material: PBMCs. The clonotype comes from a man aged 55 to 70 in good health and CMV-seronegative. CDR3 protein: CASSLGRGGTEAFF. The CDR3 nucleotides read TGTGCCAGCAGCTTAGGAAGGGGGGGCACTGAAGCTTTCTTT.